Given below is one T cell receptor (beta chain) in context. At least ten counts were recorded for this clonotype. What this receptor recognizes is not known. No quality values exist for individual bases; no much larger clone is one base distant. The record originates from a study of T cells in Graves' hyperthyroidism and ophthalmopathy (dated by TCRdb to about 2019). Study-level background: Peripheral blood was collected at initial diagnosis, before any treatment. A discovery cohort of about 95 patients, 43 with Graves' ophthalmopathy and about 60 with stable Graves' hyperthyroidism, was used to find distinguishing TCR V-J signatures. Prospective prediction of ophthalmopathy was tested in an independent validation cohort consisting of 18 hyperthyroidism patients and 17 patients who later progressed to ophthalmopathy. The approximately 100 discovery patients were randomly split 7:3 into training and test sets. In more than 5 Graves' hyperthyroidism patients, the study also compared T-cell repertoires from thyroid tissue with T-cell repertoires from blood. Following sampling, methimazole starting at 30 mg daily was given to hyperthyroidism patients, and high-dose intravenous methylprednisolone was given to ophthalmopathy patients. According to the paper, TCR Vbeta CDR3 sequencing was carried out on 135 peripheral blood samples, which came from fewer than 50 ophthalmopathy, 75 or so hyperthyroidism and roughly 17 progressor patients.

For CDR1 and CDR2, the germline V gene lists SGHAT and FQNNGV. The CDR3 holds 16 amino acids from the cysteine to the phenylalanine. The kept DNA is CDR3 alone, 48 bases in frame from the first base. V loses 5 bases of germline sequence and J loses 5 bases, and the interval between the two ends is 18 bases. Ophthalmopathy patients had moderately to severely active disease, Clinical Activity Score of at least 3, NOSPECS grade of at least 4, and duration under 3 months. Any patient with an uncontrolled infection, another autoimmune disease, pregnancy or lactation was excluded. Clinical symptoms, serum thyroxine and TRAb, thyroid ultrasound, and orbital computed tomography formed the basis for the diagnoses. Ficoll-Paque density gradient centrifugation was used to isolate PBMCs from about 10 ml of fresh peripheral blood. Total RNA was extracted with Trizol reagent, and quality was checked on an Agilent 2100 Bioanalyzer.

General study outcomes and caveats: A model built on a 13 V-J signature distinguished ophthalmopathy from stable hyperthyroidism, reaching 87.88% sensitivity and approximately 83% specificity in cross-validation and 80%/75% in testing. Most expanded thyroid clonotypes (frequency above 0.001) were also detected in blood, a finding suggesting that blood repertoires may reflect thyroid immune responses. Sample size was not statistically predetermined, and blinding of investigators to group allocation was not performed. During validation, the model predicted progression to ophthalmopathy a median of approximately 6.5 months ahead of onset, with almost 71% sensitivity and about 72% specificity.

The TCR beta CDR3 regions were amplified from RNA transcripts. For the first round of RT-PCR on the TCR CDR3, the HTBI primer set was used together with the Qiagen OneStep RT-PCR kit. The libraries were constructed in a second round of multiplex PCR and then size-selected and purified. Sequencing of the libraries was done on an Illumina HiSeq2000 using paired-end 100 bp reads. The authors processed their data as follows. Raw data were processed with SOAPnuke, discarding reads with adapters, uncalled bases, mean Phred below 15, or no exact constant-primer or identifier match. COPE v1.2.5 was used to merge high-quality paired reads, and clonotypes were defined as unique nucleotide sequences. MiTCR v1.1 was used to align clonotypes to the IMGT TRBV, TRBD and TRBJ reference segments. The analysis was restricted to V-J combinations with a frequency above 0.0001, which together covered around 99% of the repertoires. The TCS score was defined as the ratio of F50 (clonal expansion) to E x V (chaos), calculated using BLOSUM62-based TCRdist between CDR3 peptides within each V-J. Welch's t-statistics and random forest reduced approximately 520 V-J features to roughly 13, which were used in a naive Bayes classifier (R e1071). TCRdb handled the public reads itself, with Q25 trimming in fastp and clone calling in MiXCR, and kept productive beta chains. Here each entry gathers all rows of one CDR3 protein and keeps the most common genes and DNA. The V and J calls here are based on TCRdb, not the publication. In this sample the table shows some 490,000 distinct CDR3 sequences, 15% to 20% of which occur a single time. Around 28% of the sample belongs to the ten largest clones.

The sequence derives from a woman younger than 45 with Graves' ophthalmopathy. What was sequenced was blood. The chain uses TRBV11-2 and TRBJ2-2; the D gene assignment is ambiguous. The DNA is as follows: TGTGCCAGCAGCGATACTCAAATCCGAACTACCGGGGAGCTGTTTTTT. It codes for CASSDTQIRTTGELFF.